A selection of T cell receptor beta chains follows, all from one sample in a study of cytomegalovirus exposure and HLA in healthy donors. This table comes from immunoSEQ multiplex PCR, and its TCRdb copy is limited to in-frame clones, with some not included. This sample contains 150,000 to 200,000 clones. Sequencing was performed on PBMCs. Receptors originate from a boy aged 5-17 years in good health and CMV-seronegative. The CDR3 runs from the conserved cysteine through the conserved F or W. D genes are given only for firm matches.

D,V,length,J,DNA,CDR3
NA,TRBV4-1,19,TRBJ1-3,TGCGCCAGCAGCCAACCGGGAGGACTGATGGAAGGCTCTGGAAACACCATATATTTT,CASSQPGGLMEGSGNTIYF
TRBD1,TRBV28,18,TRBJ2-3,TGTGCCAGCAGTTCAAGCTCTTTGGGACAGGACCTACCAGATACGCAGTATTTT,CASSSSSLGQDLPDTQYF
NA,TRBV7-8,13,TRBJ1-2,TGTGCCAGCAGCCCCGTTGGCCAGTATGGCTACACCTTC,CASSPVGQYGYTF
TRBD1,TRBV28,14,TRBJ2-7,TGTGCCAGCAGTTTCCGCTGGACAGGGGACGAGCAGTACTTC,CASSFRWTGDEQYF
TRBD1,TRBV7-9,16,TRBJ2-2,TGTGCCAGCAGCTCCCGGACAGGGGACAACACCGGGGAGCTGTTTTTT,CASSSRTGDNTGELFF
NA,TRBV11-3,13,TRBJ2-2,TGTGCCAGCAGCTTACAGAACACCGGGGAGCTGTTTTTT,CASSLQNTGELFF
NA,TRBV4-1,17,TRBJ1-5,TGCGCCAGCAGCCAAGGGTTTTCAGGGGCGGGGGGCCAGCCCCAGCATTTT,CASSQGFSGAGGQPQHF
NA,TRBV30,15,TRBJ2-3,TGTGCCTGGAGTCCGGGACTCAACACGGCAGATACGCAGTATTTT,CAWSPGLNTADTQYF
NA,TRBV30,15,TRBJ1-2,TGTGCCTGGAAAAACCTCAGGGAGCGGGTCTATGGCTACACCTTC,CAWKNLRERVYGYTF
TRBD1,TRBV5-4,12,TRBJ2-7,TGTGCCAGCAGCTTGGGGACAGGCGAGCAGTACTTC,CASSLGTGEQYF
NA,TRBV28,12,TRBJ1-1,TGTGCCAGCAGTTTATCCCAGACTGAAGCTTTCTTT,CASSLSQTEAFF
NA,TRBV5-1,14,TRBJ1-2,TGCGCCAGCAGCTTGGAAGGGGCCAACTATGGCTACACCTTC,CASSLEGANYGYTF
NA,TRBV4-1,14,TRBJ1-1,TGCGCCAGCAGCCAACAGGCAGTGAACACTGAAGCTTTCTTT,CASSQQAVNTEAFF
NA,TRBV7-9,14,TRBJ2-5,TGTGCCAGCAGCCCAAGGGGTAAAGCGGAGACCCAGTACTTC,CASSPRGKAETQYF
NA,TRBV28,13,TRBJ2-1,TGTGCCAGCAGTCCGACAGGTAATAATGAGCAGTTCTTC,CASSPTGNNEQFF
TRBD2,TRBV7-9,15,TRBJ2-7,TGTGCCAGCAGCTTTCTAGCGGGGAGCTCCTACGAGCAGTACTTC,CASSFLAGSSYEQYF
TRBD1,TRBV6-5,14,TRBJ1-3,TGTGCCAGCAGCCAGACAGGGCCGGAAAACACCATATATTTT,CASSQTGPENTIYF
TRBD1,TRBV4-1,17,TRBJ1-2,TGCGCCAGCAGCCAAGATAGGGGACAGTACACTAACTATGGCTACACCTTC,CASSQDRGQYTNYGYTF
NA,TRBV18,13,TRBJ1-4,TGTGCCAGCTCACCACAGGGAGGGGAAAAACTGTTTTTT,CASSPQGGEKLFF
NA,TRBV19,14,TRBJ2-7,TGTGCCAGTAGTATTATGGGGGGCTCCTACGAGCAGTACTTC,CASSIMGGSYEQYF
TRBD1,TRBV28,15,TRBJ2-3,TGTGCCAGCAGAACACAGGGGGATGGCACAGATACGCAGTATTTT,CASRTQGDGTDTQYF
TRBD2,TRBV15,17,TRBJ2-3,TGTGCCACCAGCAGAGATCGACTAGCGGGGGGCACAGATACGCAGTATTTT,CATSRDRLAGGTDTQYF
NA,TRBV6-5,14,TRBJ2-2,TGTGCCAGCCGCCCCTACCCGAACACCGGGGAGCTGTTTTTT,CASRPYPNTGELFF
NA,TRBV6-5,13,TRBJ1-1,TGTGCCAGCACGGAGGCGCCCCACACTGAAGCTTTCTTT,CASTEAPHTEAFF
NA,TRBV13,14,TRBJ2-3,TGTGCCAGCAGCACCCCCGCTGCGGGAGATACGCAGTATTTT,CASSTPAAGDTQYF
TRBD1,TRBV5-1,14,TRBJ2-2,TGCGCCAGCAGCTCCCGGGACAGGGGGCGGGAGCTGTTTTTT,CASSSRDRGRELFF
NA,TRBV28,15,TRBJ1-3,TGTGCCAGCAGTCCTGCAGGGGCGCAGGATTACACCATATATTTT,CASSPAGAQDYTIYF
NA,TRBV4-1,13,TRBJ1-4,TGCGCCAGCAGCGAGAGGGTTTATGAAAAACTGTTTTTT,CASSERVYEKLFF
TRBD2,TRBV5-4,17,TRBJ2-3,TGTGCCAGCAGCTTCGGTCCCGGGACTAGGGGTGTGGATACGCAGTATTTT,CASSFGPGTRGVDTQYF
TRBD2,TRBV27,18,TRBJ2-7,TGTGCCAGCAGTTTACGGGACACTTTGCGCGGGGGGGCCTCCGAGCAGTACTTC,CASSLRDTLRGGASEQYF
TRBD1,TRBV27,14,TRBJ1-2,TGTGCCAGCAGTACCTTGACAGGGCTTGGTGGCTACACCTTC,CASSTLTGLGGYTF
TRBD2,TRBV27,20,TRBJ2-4,TGTGCCAGCATGTGGCCCTCGGGACTAGCGGGGAGGGTAGCCAAAAACATTCAGTACTTC,CASMWPSGLAGRVAKNIQYF
TRBD2,TRBV7-6,17,TRBJ2-1,TGTGCCAGCAGCTTAGGGCCCGATAGCGGGGGGGTACATGAGCAGTTCTTC,CASSLGPDSGGVHEQFF
NA,TRBV4-1,14,TRBJ1-5,TGCGCCAGCAGCCAAGGTCGGGGAAAAGAGCCCCAGCATTTT,CASSQGRGKEPQHF
NA,TRBV29-1,12,TRBJ1-1,TGCAGCGTTGAAGATCTTCCAGATGAAGCTTTCTTT,CSVEDLPDEAFF
NA,TRBV30,12,TRBJ2-3,TGTGCCTGGAGTGTACGAGGGGATACGCAGTATTTT,CAWSVRGDTQYF
TRBD1,TRBV18,13,TRBJ2-1,TGTGCCAGCTCACTCTCCCAGGGGGATGAGCAGTTCTTC,CASSLSQGDEQFF
TRBD2,TRBV4-1,18,TRBJ2-3,TGCGCCAGCAGCCAGAAATTTAGCGGGGGGGCCTACACAGATACGCAGTATTTT,CASSQKFSGGAYTDTQYF
NA,TRBV25-1,16,TRBJ2-7,TGTGCCAGCAGTCCACCCGGGATCGCAAGCTCCTACGAGCAGTACTTC,CASSPPGIASSYEQYF
TRBD1,TRBV9,13,TRBJ1-1,TGTGCCAGCAGCGGAGGAGGGACAGGGGAAGCTTTCTTT,CASSGGGTGEAFF
TRBD1,TRBV27,15,TRBJ2-1,TGTGCCAGCAGTTTGGCCGGGACAGGGCCCAATGAGCAGTTCTTC,CASSLAGTGPNEQFF
NA,TRBV9,11,TRBJ2-1,TGTGCCAGCGGGGGGTACAATGAGCAGTTCTTC,CASGGYNEQFF
TRBD2,TRBV15,15,TRBJ2-5,TGTGCCACCAGCTGGCTAGCGGCACCCCAAGAGACCCAGTACTTC,CATSWLAAPQETQYF
TRBD2,TRBV5-1,14,TRBJ2-5,TGCGCCAGCAGCGTCCGGGAGGGGATAGAGACCCAGTACTTC,CASSVREGIETQYF
TRBD1,TRBV5-8,15,TRBJ1-2,TGTGCCAGCAGCCCCTCGACAGGGCGCGGCTATGGCTACACCTTC,CASSPSTGRGYGYTF
TRBD1,TRBV6-5,15,TRBJ2-2,TGTGCCAACTTATGTGACAGGGAAGGCACCGGGGAGCTGTTTTTT,CANLCDREGTGELFF
TRBD1,TRBV11-1,16,TRBJ1-1,TGTGCCAGCAGCTTATTTCAACAGGGGGGTTATGTTGAAGCTTTCTTT,CASSLFQQGGYVEAFF
NA,TRBV9,15,TRBJ2-1,TGTGCCAGCAGCGTAGCGTCAGTCTCCTACAATGAGCAGTTCTTC,CASSVASVSYNEQFF
NA,TRBV28,17,TRBJ1-5,TGTGCCAGCAGACAATCGACAAACCCTTATAGCAATCAGCCCCAGCATTTT,CASRQSTNPYSNQPQHF
NA,TRBV7-6,12,TRBJ1-1,TGTGCCAGCAGCTCCGACAGTAATGAAGCTTTCTTT,CASSSDSNEAFF
NA,TRBV6-1,13,TRBJ1-5,TGTGCCAGCAGTGCCCGGGACAATCAGCCCCAGCATTTT,CASSARDNQPQHF
NA,TRBV6-1,14,TRBJ2-1,TGTGCCAGCAGACTGACTAGGGAAGGGAATGAGCAGTTCTTC,CASRLTREGNEQFF
NA,TRBV29-1,12,TRBJ2-1,TGCAGCGCCGGGACCGGGGGCAATGAGCAGTTCTTC,CSAGTGGNEQFF
TRBD1,TRBV5-1,13,TRBJ2-3,TGCGCCAGCAGCGCGACAGGGAGAGATACGCAGTATTTT,CASSATGRDTQYF